A selection of T cell receptor beta chains follows, all from one sample in a study of identical twins. Using its own MiXCR run on the 5' RACE reads, TCRdb lists one record per CDR3 protein. The sample has hundreds of thousands of distinct CDR3 sequences, roughly 6% seen once. Sequencing input: naive T cells sorted from blood. Every receptor here comes from a man between 18 and 29 years old in good health. Both conserved end residues are part of each CDR3. Fields, in order: D gene, V gene, J gene, clone size, CDR3 DNA, CDR3 protein. D genes are given only for firm matches. Not all rows give a size; the values are once, few, many and, for expanded clones, a class.

.	TRBV4-2	TRBJ2-1	many	TGTGCCAGCAGCCAAGAAAGTCTAGCGACGATCTACAATGAGCAGTTCTTC	CASSQESLATIYNEQFF
TRBD2	TRBV4-1	TRBJ2-1	many	TGCGCCAGCAGCTCGGGACTAGCTGAAAAAAAGTTCTTC	CASSSGLAEKKFF
.	TRBV15	TRBJ1-2	many	TGTGCCACCAGCAGAGATGATCTAGGAGAGTTC	CATSRDDLGEF
.	TRBV28	TRBJ2-2	many	TGTGCCAGCGGCATACAGGGGGAGCTGTTTTTT	CASGIQGELFF
.	TRBV7-7	TRBJ2-1	.	TGTGCCAGCAGCTTAGCCACGAAGGATGAGCAGTTCTTC	CASSLATKDEQFF
TRBD1	TRBV5-1	TRBJ2-2	many	TGCGCCAGCAGCATACACGGGACAGGGGACACCGGGGAGCTGTTTTTT	CASSIHGTGDTGELFF
.	TRBV12-3/TRBV12-4	TRBJ1-5	.	TGTGCCAGCAGTGGAAGCACAGGTAGCAATCAGCCCCAGCATTTT	CASSGSTGSNQPQHF
TRBD2	TRBV12-3/TRBV12-4	TRBJ2-6	many	TGTGCCAGCACCTCCGGGACTAATTCGCCTGGGGCCAACGTCCTGACTTTC	CASTSGTNSPGANVLTF
TRBD1	TRBV7-9	TRBJ1-1	many	TGTGCCAGCAGCGCCGGGACAGGGGATACTGAAGCTTTCTTT	CASSAGTGDTEAFF
TRBD1	TRBV9	TRBJ2-7	many	TGTGCCAGCAGCGCTAAGGGACAGCCCTACGAGCAGTACTTC	CASSAKGQPYEQYF
.	TRBV4-1	TRBJ2-1	many	TGCGCCAGCAGCCCCCACAGTCGGGAAGCAGCCTACAATGAGCAGTTCTTC	CASSPHSREAAYNEQFF